The 28 T cell receptor beta chains listed next were all sequenced from one sample in a study of T-cell reconstitution after alpha-beta-depleted transplantation in children. Preparation of the TCRbeta library used unique molecular identifiers. TCRdb reprocessed the PCR reads via MiXCR and lists one record per CDR3 protein. The top ten clones hold 0.79% of a sample with 600,000 to 700,000 distinct CDR3 sequences, around 12% of them seen once. Sample: PBMCs, taken before TCRalphabeta/CD19-depleted stem cell transplant. The receptor source for this set is a girl aged 2 to 9 with congenital amegakaryocytic thrombocytopenia, due to receive a stem cell transplant.

This clonotype was detected a few times. CDR3 sequence reads: CASSPRDWNTGELFF. The CDR3 nucleotides read TGTGCCAGCAGCCCGCGGGACTGGAACACCGGGGAGCTGTTTTTT. The rearrangement uses TRBV5-5 and TRBJ2-2; a weak D match, TRBD2 (6 bases). Trimming shortened V by 4 bases and J by 1 base, and 11 bases separated the two germline ends. The CDR3 is 15 amino acids. In germline, CDR1 is SGHKS, CDR2 YYEKEE (reference sequence).

This clonotype was counted at least ten times. The CDR3 sequence is CSARPQTIYGYTF. CDR3 coding DNA: TGCAGTGCTAGACCCCAGACTATCTATGGCTACACCTTC. The J gene is TRBJ1-2, the V gene TRBV20-1, with no clear D. Trimming pared 2 bases from V and 4 bases from J, leaving 11 bases between. CDR1 and CDR2 from the germline V gene are DFQATT and SNEGSKA (reference sequence). The CDR3 has 13 residues.

The chain has TRBV7-9 and TRBJ2-5; D perhaps matches TRBD2 (5 bases). Germline loops: CDR1 SEHNR, CDR2 FQNEAQ (reference sequence). V was shortened by 3 bases and J by 5 bases, with 13 bases between the two germline ends. This CDR3 comprises 14 residues. The chain's CDR3 is CASSFVGVAETQYF. The CDR3 coding sequence is TGTGCCAGCAGCTTCGTGGGAGTGGCGGAGACCCAGTACTTC.

This clonotype appeared many times. The chain recombines TRBV6-5 with TRBJ1-1; D is possibly TRBD1 (6 bases). The V gene lost 6 bases and the J gene lost 0 bases, with 11 bases spanning the gap. CDR3 length: 14 amino acids. Germline V gene data show CDR1 as MNHEY and CDR2 as SVGAGI. In nucleotides, the CDR3 is TGTGCCAGCAGCAGGGACACCCTGAACACTGAAGCTTTCTTT. Amino acid sequence: CASSRDTLNTEAFF.

This clonotype was seen ten or more times. The V gene is TRBV27, the J gene TRBJ1-5; no clear D gene. Trimming pared 7 bases from V and 9 bases from J, leaving 16 bases between. Looked up from germline, CDR1 is MNHEY and CDR2 is SMNVEV (reference sequence). The CDR3 sequence is 13 residues long. CDR3 amino acids: CASKRALRGPQHF. The CDR3, as DNA: TGTGCCAGCAAACGGGCGCTCCGGGGGCCCCAGCATTTT.

A few counts support this clonotype. The V and J genes are TRBV5-1 and TRBJ2-7; D gene unclear. The CDR3 sequence is 13 residues long. Germline CDR1 SGHRS, CDR2 YFSETQ. V lost 3 bases, J lost 5 bases, and 12 bases lay in between. CDR3 in amino acids: CASSSESLDEQYF. As DNA, the CDR3 is TGCGCCAGCAGCTCCGAGTCCCTCGACGAGCAGTACTTC.

This clonotype occurred many times. The chain recombines TRBV11-1 with TRBJ2-7; 8 bases match TRBD1. Germline V gene sequence: CDR1 SGHAT, CDR2 FQDESV (reference sequence). V lost 4 bases and J lost 5; bases outside the gene matches: 7. CDR3 size: 14 residues. In nucleotides, the CDR3 is TGTGCCAGCAGCTCCCAGGGGGCGCTCAACGAGCAGTACTTC. The encoded protein is CASSSQGALNEQYF.

This clonotype was detected ten times or more. V gene TRBV5-1 combines with J gene TRBJ1-1; D uncertain. Per germline, CDR1 SGHRS and CDR2 YFSETQ. V was shortened by 6 bases and J by 5 bases, with 17 bases between the two germline ends. CDR3 length: 14 residues. The CDR3 DNA reads as TGCGCCAGCACATTGGAATCAAAAGGGACTGAAGCTTTCTTT. Protein: CASTLESKGTEAFF.

This clonotype was detected many times. V usage is TRBV5-1 and J usage is TRBJ1-6, with D possibly TRBD1 on 6 matching bases. Germline lookup yields CDR1 SGHRS and CDR2 YFSETQ. Trimming removed 2 bases from V and 11 bases from J, with 14 bases in between. This CDR3 region has 14 residues. The CDR3 DNA is TGCGCCAGCAGCTTTGTGGCAGGGGATACACCCCTCCACTTT. Protein sequence: CASSFVAGDTPLHF.

This clonotype was seen repeatedly, ten times or more. V and J are TRBV7-9 and TRBJ2-7, with D possibly TRBD1 on 5 matching bases. Deletions cut 8 bases from V and 3 bases from J, with 14 bases between. This CDR3 comprises 13 residues. CDR1 and CDR2 from the germline V gene are SEHNR and FQNEAQ (reference sequence). CDR3: CASAIPTGYEQYF. In nucleotides, the CDR3 is TGTGCCAGCGCCATCCCCACAGGCTACGAGCAGTACTTC.

This clonotype occurred many times. V usage is TRBV5-1 and J usage is TRBJ2-1; D possibly corresponds to TRBD1 (6 bases). The CDR3 loop spans 12 amino acids. Deletions cut 0 bases from V and 8 bases from J, with 6 bases between. From germline, CDR1 is SGHRS and CDR2 YFSETQ. CDR3 region: CASSLGQDEQFF. The CDR3 coding sequence is TGCGCCAGCAGCTTGGGACAGGATGAGCAGTTCTTC.

This clonotype came up many times. CDR3 sequence reads: CAGAGATDTQYF. The CDR3, as DNA: TGTGCCGGCGCGGGCGCCACAGATACGCAGTATTTT. The genes are TRBV7-8 and TRBJ2-3; D is possibly TRBD2 (5 bases). From germline, CDR1 is SGHVS and CDR2 FQNEAQ. V was pared by 11 bases and J by 2 bases, with 11 bases between. There are 12 residues in the CDR3.

This clonotype was seen more than once but under ten times. The rearrangement uses TRBV28 and TRBJ2-7; D remains ambiguous. Germline lookup yields CDR1 MDHEN and CDR2 SYDVKM. Trimming stripped 4 bases from V and 3 bases from J, with 7 bases between. The CDR3 contains 12 residues. In DNA, the CDR3 is TGTGCCAGCAGTTGGGCAAACTACGAGCAGTACTTC. Protein sequence: CASSWANYEQYF.

About this clonotype: A much larger clonotype is one base distant, so this may be a read error. The rearrangement links TRBV7-2 to TRBJ2-1, with 11 bases lining up with TRBD2. Germline values: CDR1 SGHTA, CDR2 FQGNSA. The CDR3 loop spans 14 amino acids. CDR3 protein: CASSVAGGVNEQFF. CDR3 nucleotide sequence: TGTGCCAGCAGCGTAGCGGGAGGGGTCAATGAGCAGTTCTTC.

This clonotype was observed many times. The V gene is TRBV12-3 or TRBV12-4, the J gene TRBJ2-7; D not certain. Trimming shortened V by 1 base and J by 3 bases, and 10 bases separated the two germline ends. This CDR3 region has 14 residues. CDR3 DNA sequence: TGTGCCAGCAGTTTAGGTACAGTAAACTACGAGCAGTACTTC. The encoded protein is CASSLGTVNYEQYF.

The chain uses TRBV28 and TRBJ1-1; maybe TRBD1 (5 bases). The CDR3 is 13 amino acids. Germline V CDR1 and CDR2: MDHEN, SYDVKM. V was shortened by 3 bases and J by 11 bases, with 16 bases between the two germline ends. This CDR3 reads CASSLSKGRGAFF. CDR3 sequence (DNA): TGTGCCAGCAGTTTGTCGAAGGGGCGCGGGGCTTTCTTT.

The gene calls are TRBV6-1 and TRBJ1-1; D unresolved. This CDR3 has 14 amino acids. Trimming shortened V by 5 bases and J by 2 bases, and 12 bases separated the two germline ends. CDR1 is MNHNS, CDR2 SASEGT, per germline. Written as DNA, the CDR3 is TGTGCCAGCAGTCGGGATCCAATAAACACTGAAGCTTTCTTT. It specifies CASSRDPINTEAFF.

This clonotype was detected only a few times. The chain carries TRBV7-2 and TRBJ1-5; 9 nucleotides align to TRBD1. This CDR3 spans 16 amino acids. CDR1 is SGHTA, CDR2 FQGNSA, per germline. V dropped 7 bases and J dropped 10; count of bases not matched to a gene: 17. Here the CDR3 reads CASNKNPVTGGDPQHF. DNA for the CDR3: TGTGCCAGCAACAAAAATCCGGTGACAGGGGGTGATCCCCAGCATTTT.

This clonotype was found many times. The CDR3 DNA sequence: TGTGCCAGCAGCGCCCAGCCTAGGGAGAACACTGAAGCTTTCTTT. Encoded protein: CASSAQPRENTEAFF. The V call is TRBV7-6, the J call TRBJ1-1; D uncertain. This CDR3 region has 15 residues. V shed 5 bases and J shed 1 base, with 14 bases lying between them. Germline V lookup: CDR1 SGHVS, CDR2 FNYEAQ.

The J gene is TRBJ2-5, the V gene TRBV3-1; no firm D call. This CDR3 has 14 residues. V dropped 10 bases and J dropped 7 bases, with 22 bases sitting between them. Germline V gene sequence: CDR1 LGHDT, CDR2 YNNKEL (reference sequence). This chain's CDR3 is CATRQISGAGTQYF. DNA of the CDR3: TGTGCCACCCGACAAATTTCAGGAGCAGGGACCCAGTACTTC.

The V call is TRBV3-1, the J call TRBJ1-5; D uncertain. CDR3 size: 14 residues. Germline lookup yields CDR1 LGHDT and CDR2 YNNKEL (reference sequence). V gave up 0 bases and J gave up 4 bases, with 7 bases separating them. CDR3 nucleotide sequence: TGTGCCAGCAGCCAAGAAGCCTTTAATCAGCCCCAGCATTTT. Its protein product is CASSQEAFNQPQHF.

This clonotype was observed many times. The genes are TRBV10-3 and TRBJ2-5, with D hard to call. Trimming removed 2 bases from V and 1 base from J, with 8 bases in between. This CDR3 contains 14 residues. CDR1 and CDR2 from the germline V gene are ENHRY and SYGVKD. CDR3 in amino acids: CAISEVQIQETQYF. DNA of the CDR3: TGTGCCATCAGTGAGGTACAGATCCAAGAGACCCAGTACTTC.

This clonotype was counted many times. The CDR3 region is CSALAGATDTQYF. The CDR3 coding sequence is TGCAGCGCTTTAGCGGGAGCCACAGATACGCAGTATTTT. The chain recombines TRBV29-1 with TRBJ2-3; 9 nucleotides align to TRBD2. V was pared by 7 bases and J by 2 bases, with 4 bases of the junction left unmatched. Germline lookup yields CDR1 SQVTM and CDR2 ANQGSEA. The CDR3 is 13 amino acids.

This clonotype showed up many times. The CDR3 region has the DNA TGTGCCAGCAGTGGCTTTCGGCACAAGGGGTCCTACGAGCAGTACTTC. It encodes CASSGFRHKGSYEQYF. The genes are TRBV12-3 or TRBV12-4 and TRBJ2-7; TRBD1 might be the D (5 bases). The V end lost 5 bases, the J end lost 1 base, and 18 bases lay between the germline ends. The CDR3 consists of 16 residues.

This clonotype was detected a few times. CDR3 in DNA: TGTGCCAGCAGTTCTGGCCTACTCAGTCCCGACACTGAAGCTTTCTTT. Its protein product is CASSSGLLSPDTEAFF. The genes are TRBV12-3 or TRBV12-4 and TRBJ1-1; D is undetermined. Trimming took off 4 bases at V and 3 bases at J, with 18 bases between the two ends. There are 16 residues in the CDR3.

This clonotype was detected many times. The chain is built from TRBV4-2 and TRBJ1-3; D is unclear. The germline V gene has CDR1 LGHNA and CDR2 YNFKEQ. Trimming pared 0 bases from V and 4 bases from J, leaving 10 bases between. The CDR3 consists of 15 residues. CDR3 loop: CASSQDRGVGNTIYF. The CDR3 bases are TGTGCCAGCAGCCAAGATCGAGGCGTCGGAAACACCATATATTTT.

There are a few counts of this clonotype. V and J are TRBV5-1 and TRBJ2-3; TRBD1 matches 7 bases. The CDR3 loop spans 16 amino acids. The ends lost 0 bases at V and 4 bases at J; junction bases unmatched: 8. Per the germline V gene, CDR1 is SGHRS and CDR2 is YFSETQ. The CDR3 loop is CASSLGATGKADTQYF. The CDR3 nucleotides are TGCGCCAGCAGCTTGGGAGCGACAGGGAAGGCAGATACGCAGTATTTT.

This clonotype has a handful of counts. The V and J genes are TRBV20-1 and TRBJ2-5; 10 bases map to TRBD2. V lost 0 bases, J lost 2 bases, and 6 bases stayed unmatched. The germline gives CDR1 DFQATT, CDR2 SNEGSKA (reference sequence). The CDR3 contains 16 residues. The DNA for the CDR3 is TGCAGTGCTAGAGATGAGGAACTAGCGGGACAAGAGACCCAGTACTTC. Translating gives CSARDEELAGQETQYF.